This T cell receptor beta chain derives from a study of T cell responses to AZD1222 COVID-19 vaccine. The CDR3 runs 15 residues. Trimming at V came to 4 bases and at J to 6 bases, leaving 8 bases not matched to a gene. Germline CDR1 SGHTA, CDR2 FQGNSA. TCRdb's table, derived via immunoSEQ multiplex PCR, lists solely in-frame clones and lacks some. The sample includes 120,000 to 150,000 clones, roughly 86% of them seen just once. The receptor's source is an adult who received the AZD1222 COVID-19 vaccine. V and J are TRBV7-2 and TRBJ2-1, with 8 bases fitting TRBD2. The sequencing here drew on peripheral blood, taken 28 days after the second AZD1222 dose. The CDR3 DNA sequence: TGTGCCAGCAGCTGGAGCGGGGGTAAAGGCAATGAGCAGTTCTTC. This encodes CASSWSGGKGNEQFF.